This T cell receptor (beta chain) was captured in a study of T cell responses to AZD1222 COVID-19 vaccine. Findings and limits, study-wide: Vaccination with two AZD1222 doses was followed by a rise in Spike-specific TCR breadth and depth. CD4 TCRs covered the whole spike, strongest at regions 160-218 and 743-854. It was only five to seven AZD1222 recipients who were seropositive at baseline. No repertoire was sampled before or during the peak T cell response, only after it.

Produced via immunoSEQ multiplex PCR; TCRdb's table is partial and in-frame only. Among around 220,000 clones listed, around 94% were seen once. Per germline, CDR1 GTSNPN and CDR2 SVGIG (reference sequence). This CDR3 is 12 amino acids long. Trimming pared 5 bases from V and 3 bases from J, leaving 10 bases between. Points on this clone: Antigen unknown.

The V call is TRBV30, the J call TRBJ1-1, with D tentatively TRBD1 (6 bases). The sequence was obtained from an adult who received the MenACWY meningococcal vaccine as a control. This material consisted of peripheral blood, taken 28 days after the second dose of the MenACWY control vaccine. CDR3 loop: CAWQGKDTEAFF. DNA of the CDR3: TGTGCCTGGCAGGGGAAGGACACTGAAGCTTTCTTT.